A single sample is the source of the 16 T cell receptor beta chains below, sequenced in a study of naive and memory T cell subsets. Overall study results and limits: A few larger clonotypes appeared in naive repertoires, especially CD8, possibly memory cells re-expressing CD45RA.

An equimolar mix of two oligonucleotides served as the beta constant-region primer for TRBC1 and TRBC2. Nested alpha and beta constant-region primers with the SP2 primer drove four PCR rounds on ligated cDNA. TCRdb redid the calling of the UMI-ligation and nested PCR reads with MiXCR, one entry per CDR3 protein. The sample consists of roughly 140,000 distinct CDR3 sequences, approximately 21% of them appearing once. No antigens are known for them. Material for sequencing was naive CD8+ T cells from blood. These receptors originate from a human donor in good health.

The chain links TRBV3-1 to TRBJ2-7; maybe TRBD1 (7 bases). The CDR3 loop spans 15 amino acids. The V end lost 4 bases, the J end lost 2 bases, and 15 bases lay between the germline ends. Germline V gives CDR1 LGHDT, CDR2 YNNKEL (reference sequence). CDR3 in amino acids: CASSRVGGTAYEQYF. CDR3 DNA: TGTGCCAGCAGCCGAGTTGGCGGGACAGCCTACGAGCAGTACTTC.

CDR3 sequence (DNA): TGTGCCAGCAGTTACGCTCCGTTCCCCTTGACAGGGGAGGTTAACACTGAAGCTTTCTTT. Translation: CASSYAPFPLTGEVNTEAFF. The gene calls are TRBV6-5 and TRBJ1-1, with 8 bases lining up with TRBD1. The CDR3 is 20 residues long. Trimming removed 2 bases from V and 2 bases from J; junction bases left unmatched: 19. Germline V CDR1 and CDR2: MNHEY, SVGAGI.

A few counts support this clonotype. The genes are TRBV4-3 and TRBJ1-1; D unresolved. Germline loops: CDR1 LGHNA, CDR2 YSLEER. Trimming removed 0 bases from V and 1 base from J, with 12 bases in between. There are 16 residues in the CDR3. The CDR3: CASSQEVLRPNTEAFF. The CDR3 bases are TGCGCCAGCAGCCAAGAAGTGCTCAGGCCGAACACTGAAGCTTTCTTT.

This chain links TRBV6-2 or TRBV6-3 with TRBJ2-3; D may be TRBD2 (5 bases). The CDR3 covers 13 residues. Germline V gene lookup returns CDR1 MNHEY and CDR2 SVGEGT. Trimming took 6 bases from V and 1 from J, leaving 8 bases between them. The CDR3 loop is CASREDGTDTQYF. The CDR3 coding sequence is TGTGCCAGCAGGGAGGATGGCACAGATACGCAGTATTTT.

The chain recombines TRBV5-1 with TRBJ2-5; D gene unclear. Per germline, CDR1 SGHRS and CDR2 YFSETQ. V was shortened by 0 bases and J by 9 bases, with 15 bases between the two germline ends. The CDR3 totals 14 residues. The CDR3 bases are TGCGCCAGCAGCTTGGTTGACCCTCACGGTGCCCAGTACTTC. Its protein is CASSLVDPHGAQYF.

CDR3 residues: CASSLGTDFPETQYF. The CDR3 DNA sequence: TGTGCCAGCAGTTTGGGGACAGACTTCCCGGAGACCCAGTACTTC. The genes are TRBV28 and TRBJ2-5, with 7 bases matching TRBD1. The trim removed 3 bases at V and 5 bases at J, leaving 9 bases unmatched. CDR1 and CDR2 from the germline V gene are MDHEN and SYDVKM. The CDR3 contains 15 residues. The variable domain in full, with the rest retrieved from reference TRBV28 and TRBJ2-5, is DVKVTQSSRYLVKRTGEKVFLECVQDMDHENMFWYRQDPGLGLRLIYFSYDVKMKEKGDIPEGYSVSREKKERFSLILESASTNQTSMYLCASSLGTDFPETQYFGPGTRLLVL.

The V gene is TRBV27, the J gene TRBJ2-2; D is perhaps TRBD1 or TRBD2 (5 bases each). The V end lost 8 bases, the J end lost 6 bases, and 10 bases lay between the germline ends. Germline values: CDR1 MNHEY, CDR2 SMNVEV (reference sequence). There are 12 residues in the CDR3. The CDR3 nucleotides are TGTGCCAGCGGGACCTGGGCCGGGGAGCTGTTTTTT. Translated: CASGTWAGELFF.

V gene TRBV6-6 combines with J gene TRBJ2-2; D call uncertain. CDR3 size: 14 residues. Per germline, CDR1 MNHNY and CDR2 SVGAGI (reference sequence). Trimming pared 0 bases from V and 6 bases from J, leaving 8 bases between. The CDR3 loop is CASSYSGEPGELFF. Written as DNA, the CDR3 is TGTGCCAGCAGTTACTCGGGCGAGCCCGGGGAGCTGTTTTTT.

The chain uses TRBV20-1 and TRBJ1-5; no firm D call. This CDR3 is 15 amino acids long. Trimming left V 6 bases short and J 1 base short, with 16 bases between. Germline lookup yields CDR1 DFQATT and CDR2 SNEGSKA (reference sequence). The CDR3 coding sequence is TGCAGTGCGCTTGACTACAGAAAAAGCAATCAGCCCCAGCATTTT. This encodes CSALDYRKSNQPQHF.

The chain carries TRBV25-1 and TRBJ2-7; TRBD1 is a possible D gene (6 bases). The CDR3 runs to 12 residues. The V gene lost 5 bases and the J gene lost 5 bases, with 10 bases spanning the gap. Germline CDR1 is MGHDK and CDR2 is SYGVNS. The CDR3 nucleotides read TGTGCCAGCAGTACGCGGACAGACGAGCAGTACTTC. Its protein product is CASSTRTDEQYF.

This sequence joins TRBV12-3 or TRBV12-4 and TRBJ2-7; 10 nucleotides align to TRBD1. The CDR3 is made up of 16 amino acids. Trimming at V came to 7 bases and at J to 2 bases, leaving 11 bases not matched to a gene. This CDR3 is CASNKYGQGEAYEQYF. The CDR3 DNA follows: TGTGCCAGCAACAAATATGGACAGGGGGAAGCCTACGAGCAGTACTTC.

The chain combines TRBV9 with TRBJ2-1; D call uncertain. This CDR3 has 14 amino acids. With 0 bases removed from V and 9 bases from J, the gap between germline ends came to 13 bases. Germline CDR1 and CDR2: SGDLS and YYNGEE. This chain's CDR3 is CASSVEVGLGEQFF. In DNA, the CDR3 is TGTGCCAGCAGCGTAGAGGTGGGATTGGGTGAGCAGTTCTTC.

This clonotype was detected only a few times. CDR3 DNA sequence: TGTGCCAGCAGAGGGGACAGGAACACTGAAGCTTTCTTT. This codes for CASRGDRNTEAFF. The chain joins TRBV7-9 to TRBJ1-1; 7 bases are shared with TRBD1. The germline V gene has CDR1 SEHNR and CDR2 FQNEAQ (reference sequence). The CDR3 spans 13 residues. Trimming took 6 bases from V and 1 from J; bases not matched to a gene: 2.

The CDR3 sequence: CASSPDLAGDVSGEQFF. The CDR3 DNA sequence: TGCGCCAGCAGCCCCGATCTAGCGGGAGATGTCTCGGGTGAGCAGTTCTTC. This sequence joins TRBV4-3 and TRBJ2-1; 10 bases agree with TRBD2. CDR1 is LGHNA and CDR2 is YSLEER in the germline V gene. The CDR3 contains 17 residues. J was trimmed by 9 bases and V by 4 bases; bases with no gene match: 15.

At least ten counts were recorded for this clonotype. This chain connects TRBV6-1 to TRBJ2-2, with TRBD1 matching 7 bases. Germline V gives CDR1 MNHNS, CDR2 SASEGT. This CDR3 has 16 amino acids. Trimming took 5 bases from V and 5 from J; bases not matched to a gene: 11. CDR3 nucleotide sequence: TGTGCCAGCAGTACAGGGACAGCTGAATGGACCGGGGAGCTGTTTTTT. Amino acids: CASSTGTAEWTGELFF.

This clonotype was found a few times. V usage is TRBV28 and J usage is TRBJ2-1; D gene unclear. Germline assignment: CDR1 MDHEN and CDR2 SYDVKM. The CDR3 consists of 13 residues. Deletions cut 8 bases from V and 5 bases from J, with 13 bases between. CDR3 protein: CASVRTFHNEQFF. Here the CDR3 DNA reads TGTGCCAGCGTAAGGACCTTCCACAATGAGCAGTTCTTC. The whole variable domain, filled in from reference TRBV28 and TRBJ2-1, reads DVKVTQSSRYLVKRTGEKVFLECVQDMDHENMFWYRQDPGLGLRLIYFSYDVKMKEKGDIPEGYSVSREKKERFSLILESASTNQTSMYLCASVRTFHNEQFFGPGTRLTVL.